Sequencing of this T cell receptor (beta chain) was carried out in a study of OX40 agonist ivuxolimab in advanced cancers. The overall study: The patients received ivuxolimab by intravenous route every 2 weeks at 0.01 to 10 mg/kg.

Some clones are missing from TCRdb's copy, which holds only in-frame ones; the method was immunoSEQ multiplex PCR. Of 30,000 or so clones listed, over 60% were seen once; the top ten hold roughly 25%. CDR1 is MRHNA and CDR2 is SNTAGT in the germline V gene. V lost 4 bases to trimming and J lost 3 bases, with 9 bases between them. The CDR3 contains 14 residues. This clonotype was obtained from an adult with an advanced solid tumor such as melanoma, head and neck, liver or kidney cancer. The specimen comprised CD4+ or CD8+ T cells sorted from blood, sampled in a trial of the OX40 agonist ivuxolimab. The chain uses TRBV6-4 and TRBJ2-2; D gene uncertain. The CDR3 here is CASSVEKDTGELFF. The CDR3 DNA reads TGTGCCAGCAGTGTAGAGAAGGACACCGGGGAGCTGTTTTTT.